The clone carrying this T cell receptor beta chain has only one observation. Its antigen is as yet unknown. Libraries were prepared by immunoSEQ multiplex PCR; TCRdb keeps only in-frame clonotypes and omits some of them. The table records around 140,000 clones, roughly 91% of them present only once. The data were obtained in a study of OX40 agonist ivuxolimab in advanced cancers. Turning to the study itself: Hepatocellular carcinoma, melanoma, renal cell or head and neck cancer occurred in dose-escalation patients. Findings and caveats of the study: Normalized T-cell clonal expansion was also low in a subset of nonresponders.

The germline V and J ends were trimmed by 4 bases and 7 bases, with 14 bases remaining between them. Looked up from germline, CDR1 is SGHNT and CDR2 is YYREEE (reference sequence). CDR3 length: 14 amino acids. The rearrangement uses TRBV5-4 and TRBJ1-4, with D possibly TRBD1 on 6 matching bases. Specimen: CD4+ or CD8+ T cells sorted from blood, collected in a trial of the OX40 agonist ivuxolimab. The sequence derives from an adult with an advanced solid tumor such as melanoma, head and neck, liver or kidney cancer. CDR3 DNA: TGTGCCAGCAGCGTGACAGGTCGTACTGAAAAACTGTTTTTT. Its protein product is CASSVTGRTEKLFF.